Listed here is a single T cell receptor beta chain. What it binds is unknown. The data were obtained in a study of regulatory T cells in long-lasting Graves disease. General observations from the study: TCR diversity was lower in persistent than newly diagnosed Graves' disease. Accuracy was possibly reduced by small sample size.

To make TCR beta libraries, researchers used iRepertoire HTBI primers and Arm-PCR of CDR3 regions. From the multiplex PCR reads, TCRdb called clonotypes with MiXCR, one entry per CDR3 protein. In the table there are about 470,000 distinct CDR3 sequences, around 21% of which are singletons. Time point given: persistent/refractory GD, antithyroid drugs over 5 years with positive TRAb. RNA extracted from PBMCs served as the sequencing template. The patients included were those that came from an endocrinology department in Xi'an, China. The sample in question was peripheral blood mononuclear cells (PBMCs), obtained when the disease was refractory, from a patient treated with antithyroid drugs. The TCR comes from a female donor with Graves disease.

The chain's CDR3 is CASSRAGHTGELFF. The CDR3 DNA is TGTGCCAGCAGCCGAGCGGGACACACCGGGGAGCTGTTTTTT. The chain links TRBV13 to TRBJ2-2, with 7 bases fitting TRBD2. The CDR3 sequence is 14 residues long. The germline V gene has CDR1 PRHDT and CDR2 FYEKMQ (reference sequence). V lost 5 bases, J lost 3 bases, and 3 bases stayed unmatched.